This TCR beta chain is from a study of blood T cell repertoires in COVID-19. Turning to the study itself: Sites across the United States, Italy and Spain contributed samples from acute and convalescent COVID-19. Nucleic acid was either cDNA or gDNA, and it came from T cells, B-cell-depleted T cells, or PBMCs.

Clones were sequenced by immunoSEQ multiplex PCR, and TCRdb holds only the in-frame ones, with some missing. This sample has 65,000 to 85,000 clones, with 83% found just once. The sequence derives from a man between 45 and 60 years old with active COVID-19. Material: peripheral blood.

The CDR3 reads CASNPGNYEQYF. CDR3 bases: TGTGCCAGCAATCCGGGGAATTACGAGCAGTACTTC. The J gene is TRBJ2-7, the V gene TRBV7-3; possibly TRBD2 for D (5 bases). V lost 7 bases to trimming and J lost 4 bases, with 11 bases between them. CDR3 length equals 12 residues. The germline V gene encodes CDR1 SGHTA and CDR2 FQGTGA.